The T cell receptor (beta chain) described here comes from a study of blood T cell repertoires in COVID-19. Study as a whole: Donors in the United States, Italy and Spain gave samples during acute or convalescent COVID-19.

Germline CDR1 is LNHDA and CDR2 is SQIVND (reference sequence). The V end was cut by 8 bases, the J end by 9 bases, with 11 bases between. The length of the CDR3 is 11 residues. Some clones are missing from TCRdb's copy, which holds only in-frame ones; the method was immunoSEQ multiplex PCR. The sample carries about 230,000 clones, about 85% recorded once. V and J are TRBV19 and TRBJ2-1; D not certain. Sample: peripheral blood. This clonotype was obtained from a middle-aged man with acute or convalescent COVID-19. CDR3 amino acids: CASCGNLEQFF. The CDR3 DNA reads as TGTGCCAGTTGCGGAAACCTTGAGCAGTTCTTC.